This T cell receptor beta chain stems from a study of cytomegalovirus exposure and HLA in healthy donors. Broader study findings: The investigators catalogued 150 or so TCR beta chains as cytomegalovirus-associated. Researchers reported in a later analysis that common viral pathogens appeared linked to several top clusters. TCR beta sequences reportedly predicted most subjects' HLA-A and HLA-B alleles accurately. Most CMV-associated TCR beta chains appeared HLA-restricted in a later analysis.

A remark on this clone: Its antigen is not known.

Primers for the PCR totalled 60 Vbeta and 13 Jbeta. Sequenced by immunoSEQ multiplex PCR; TCRdb stores in-frame clones only, minus some. This repertoire shows 100,000 to 150,000 clones, 80% to 90% found once; its top ten account for roughly 10%. CDR3 length: 15 amino acids. Germline CDR1 reads MRHNA; CDR2 reads SNTAGT. Trimming at V came to 3 bases and at J to 6 bases, leaving 5 bases not matched to a gene. This sequence was found in a male donor in good health and CMV-seropositive. This chain uses TRBV6-4 with TRBJ2-1; 10 bases line up with TRBD2. Sequenced sample: PBMCs. CDR3 coding DNA: TGTGCCAGCAGTGAGCTAGCGGGAGTAGGCAATGAGCAGTTCTTC. Translation gives CASSELAGVGNEQFF.